The 24 T cell receptor beta chains presented below share a single source sample, sequenced in a study of blood T cell repertoires in COVID-19. The data were produced by immunoSEQ multiplex PCR, yet TCRdb's version contains in-frame clones alone and is incomplete. The sample yields about 190,000 clones, 85% to 90% seen once. Sequenced: PBMCs or T cells enriched from blood (not recorded which). Receptor source: a woman between 40 and 50 years old in a cohort exposed to, infected with or recovered from COVID-19 (not recorded which).

V is TRBV13 and J is TRBJ1-1; no reliable D call. The CDR3 is made up of 13 amino acids. V was pared by 5 bases and J by 3 bases, with 10 bases between. CDR1 is PRHDT, CDR2 FYEKMQ, per germline (reference sequence). DNA for the CDR3: TGTGCCAGCAGCCCTCCGGGTTACACTGAAGCTTTCTTT. Encoded protein: CASSPPGYTEAFF. The variable domain in full, with the rest retrieved from reference TRBV13 and TRBJ1-1, is AAGVIQSPRHLIKEKRETATLKCYPIPRHDTVYWYQQGPGQDPQFLISFYEKMQSDKGSIPDRFSAQQFSDYHSELNMSSLELGDSALYFCASSPPGYTEAFFGQGTRLTVV.

The chain recombines TRBV9 with TRBJ1-3, with D perhaps TRBD1 (6 bases). V lost 4 bases, J lost 7 bases, and 21 bases lay in between. The germline CDR1 and CDR2 sequences are SGDLS and YYNGEE. This CDR3 region has 16 residues. The CDR3 spells CASSLSQGTEWNTIYF. In nucleotides, the CDR3 is TGTGCCAGCAGCCTAAGCCAGGGGACGGAATGGAACACCATATATTTT.

The chain joins TRBV6-5 to TRBJ1-2, with D hard to call. CDR3 length: 13 residues. V dropped 4 bases and J dropped 2 bases, with 8 bases sitting between them. Germline-derived CDR1 and CDR2 are MNHEY and SVGAGI. The DNA of the CDR3 is TGTGCCAGCAGTTTTATCCAGAACTATGGCTACACCTTC. Residues: CASSFIQNYGYTF.

The rearrangement links TRBV15 to TRBJ2-7, with 8 positions matching TRBD2. This CDR3 spans 15 amino acids. Germline V gene lookup returns CDR1 LNHNV and CDR2 YYDKDF (reference sequence). Germline trimming cut 1 base from V and 1 base from J; bases unmatched to any gene: 3. DNA for the CDR3: TGTGCCACCAGCAGAGCAAGCGGGAGTTCCTACGAGCAGTACTTC. Translated: CATSRASGSSYEQYF.

This clone was recorded only once. The V and J genes are TRBV7-9 and TRBJ1-1; D unresolved. Germline loops: CDR1 SEHNR, CDR2 FQNEAQ (reference sequence). V was cut by 4 bases and J by 1 base, with 13 bases left in between. The CDR3 extends over 15 amino acids. CDR3: CASSSTTMGNTEAFF. For the CDR3, the DNA is TGTGCCAGCAGCTCAACGACAATGGGGAACACTGAAGCTTTCTTT.

The gene calls are TRBV6-5 and TRBJ1-2, with D possibly matching TRBD1 (5 bases). CDR1 and CDR2 (germline): MNHEY, SVGAGI. V lost 0 bases, J lost 6 bases, and 11 bases lay in between. The CDR3 is made up of 14 amino acids. The CDR3 sequence: CASSYSATDDGYTF. The CDR3 DNA follows: TGTGCCAGCAGTTACTCCGCGACAGACGATGGCTACACCTTC.

V and J are TRBV5-5 and TRBJ2-2; D call uncertain. V was shortened by 1 base and J by 6 bases, with 4 bases between the two germline ends. CDR1 is SGHKS, CDR2 YYEKEE, per germline (reference sequence). This CDR3 contains 12 residues. DNA for the CDR3: TGTGCCAGCAGCTTGTTCGCCGGGGAGCTGTTTTTT. It translates to CASSLFAGELFF.

The chain links TRBV6-5 to TRBJ2-1; 9 nucleotides match TRBD1. The CDR3 runs to 15 residues. Germline CDR1 MNHEY, CDR2 SVGAGI. Losses at the gene ends were 5 bases for V and 0 bases for J; bases not matched to a gene: 2. The chain's CDR3 is CASSTGGPSYNEQFF. CDR3 sequence (DNA): TGTGCCAGCAGTACAGGGGGCCCCTCCTACAATGAGCAGTTCTTC.

This chain joins TRBV9 and TRBJ1-4, with 7 bases lining up with TRBD1. Germline CDR1 and CDR2: SGDLS and YYNGEE. The junction had 8 bases not matched to a gene; V was cut back by 4 bases and J by 5 bases. The CDR3 covers 15 residues. This chain's CDR3 is CASSTRDRGNEKLFF. The CDR3 coding sequence is TGTGCCAGCAGCACCCGGGACAGAGGAAATGAAAAACTGTTTTTT. Based on the CDR3 plus reference TRBV9 and TRBJ1-4, the full variable domain is DSGVTQTPKHLITATGQRVTLRCSPRSGDLSVYWYQQSLDQGLQFLIQYYNGEERAKGNILERFSAQQFPDLHSELNLSSLELGDSALYFCASSTRDRGNEKLFFGSGTQLSVL.

J is TRBJ1-1 and V is TRBV9; maybe TRBD1 (6 bases). CDR3 length: 15 residues. Deletions cut 0 bases from V and 1 base from J, with 10 bases between. Germline V CDR1 and CDR2: SGDLS, YYNGEE. The CDR3: CASSVATGRNTEAFF. DNA of the CDR3: TGTGCCAGCAGCGTAGCTACAGGGAGGAACACTGAAGCTTTCTTT.

This chain joins TRBV4-1 and TRBJ2-7, with D maybe TRBD2 (6 bases). The CDR3 has 16 residues. V was pared by 1 base and J by 0 bases, with 13 bases between. CDR1 and CDR2 from the germline V gene are MGHRA and YSYEKL. CDR3 sequence reads: CASSQAPPGGSYEQYF. DNA for the CDR3: TGCGCCAGCAGCCAAGCCCCCCCCGGGGGCTCCTACGAGCAGTACTTC.

V gene TRBV19 combines with J gene TRBJ2-2; D possibly corresponds to TRBD2 (6 bases). Germline values: CDR1 LNHDA, CDR2 SQIVND (reference sequence). The V gene lost 6 bases and the J gene lost 8 bases, with 16 bases spanning the gap. The length of the CDR3 is 14 residues. The CDR3 region has the DNA TGTGCCAGTAGGATTGGAGGGTCGGTGGGGGAGCTGTTTTTT. Translated: CASRIGGSVGELFF.

This chain uses TRBV5-1 with TRBJ1-4, with D tentatively TRBD1 (6 bases). The V gene lost 0 bases and the J gene lost 5 bases, with 8 bases spanning the gap. Per the germline V gene, CDR1 is SGHRS and CDR2 is YFSETQ. This CDR3 is built from 14 residues. The CDR3 DNA sequence: TGCGCCAGCAGCTTGGGGACAGCAAATGAAAAACTGTTTTTT. Residues: CASSLGTANEKLFF.

The chain is built from TRBV29-1 and TRBJ2-5; D perhaps matches TRBD2 (6 bases). The germline gives CDR1 SQVTM, CDR2 ANQGSEA. Trimming removed 4 bases at V and 5 bases at J, with 17 bases between. There are 14 residues in the CDR3. CDR3 region: CSVVDGLTLETQYF. The CDR3 DNA follows: TGCAGCGTTGTAGACGGACTAACCTTGGAGACCCAGTACTTC.

This sequence joins TRBV4-1 and TRBJ2-7, with 8 positions matching TRBD1. Germline V gene lookup returns CDR1 MGHRA and CDR2 YSYEKL. V dropped 1 base and J dropped 0; count of bases not matched to a gene: 2. The CDR3 runs 15 residues. Here the CDR3 DNA reads TGCGCCAGCAGCCAAGGGACAGGGATCTCCTACGAGCAGTACTTC. This gives the protein CASSQGTGISYEQYF.

V and J are TRBV29-1 and TRBJ2-2; the D gene is possibly TRBD2 (5 bases). From germline, CDR1 is SQVTM and CDR2 ANQGSEA. The CDR3 runs 14 residues. With 5 bases removed from V and 3 bases from J, the gap between germline ends came to 13 bases. CDR3 coding DNA: TGCAGCGTTCGTACCTCAGCGGACACCGGGGAGCTGTTTTTT. Translating it yields CSVRTSADTGELFF.

The chain carries TRBV10-3 and TRBJ1-1, with D unclear. CDR1 ENHRY and CDR2 SYGVKD come from the germline V gene. The CDR3 spans 13 residues. The ends were cut back, 3 bases at V and 11 bases at J, with 16 bases in the middle. The CDR3 DNA follows: TGTGCCATCAGTGACCGCGGGCCCCCTCAGGCTTTCTTT. This encodes CAISDRGPPQAFF.

The chain is built from TRBV4-3 and TRBJ2-3, with 9 bases that match TRBD2. The CDR3 has 18 residues. J gave up 5 bases and V 0 bases, and 12 bases lay outside the gene matches. Germline CDR1 is LGHNA and CDR2 is YSLEER. The CDR3: CASSQDSTSGRGVDTQYF. The CDR3 nucleotides read TGCGCCAGCAGCCAAGACTCGACTAGCGGCCGGGGGGTAGATACGCAGTATTTT.

This chain uses TRBV12-3 or TRBV12-4 with TRBJ2-1; D not certain. The CDR3 is made up of 13 amino acids. Trimming took 3 bases from V and 5 from J, leaving 8 bases between them. The CDR3 spells CASSFSRDNEQFF. In DNA, the CDR3 is TGTGCCAGCAGTTTTAGTCGCGACAATGAGCAGTTCTTC.

The CDR3: CASSQDSTGFYEQYF. The CDR3 bases are TGCGCCAGCAGCCAAGATTCCACAGGGTTCTACGAGCAGTACTTC. V and J are TRBV4-1 and TRBJ2-7; tentative D call: TRBD1 (6 bases). The CDR3 extends over 15 amino acids. The ends were cut back, 0 bases at V and 3 bases at J, with 12 bases in the middle. CDR1 is MGHRA and CDR2 is YSYEKL in the germline V gene.

The chain has TRBV4-1 and TRBJ1-1; 8 bases line up with TRBD1. The CDR3 loop spans 15 amino acids. The trim removed 0 bases at V and 1 base at J, leaving 1 base unmatched. Germline V gene data show CDR1 as MGHRA and CDR2 as YSYEKL. For the CDR3, the DNA is TGCGCCAGCAGCCAAGATGACAGGGGGAACACTGAAGCTTTCTTT. Protein product: CASSQDDRGNTEAFF.

The chain is built from TRBV5-1 and TRBJ2-7; TRBD1 agrees at 11 bases. The CDR3 is 14 amino acids. Germline assignment: CDR1 SGHRS and CDR2 YFSETQ. J gave up 2 bases and V 6 bases, and 4 bases lay outside the gene matches. The CDR3 sequence is CASKPGQGAYEQYF. CDR3 DNA: TGCGCCAGCAAGCCGGGACAGGGGGCCTACGAGCAGTACTTC.

V and J are TRBV7-9 and TRBJ1-2, with D maybe TRBD1 (6 bases). Germline CDR1 and CDR2: SEHNR and FQNEAQ (reference sequence). The CDR3 contains 16 residues. The V and J ends lost 4 bases and 4 bases respectively, with 19 bases between them. The DNA of the CDR3 is TGTGCCAGCAGCTCTACACAGGGCCGCGTTAGCTATGGCTACACCTTC. It specifies CASSSTQGRVSYGYTF. The complete variable domain, with remaining parts taken from reference TRBV7-9 and TRBJ1-2, reads DTGVSQNPRHKITKRGQNVTFRCDPISEHNRLYWYRQTLGQGPEFLTYFQNEAQLEKSRLLSDRFSAERPKGSFSTLEIQRTEQGDSAMYLCASSSTQGRVSYGYTFGSGTRLTVV.

J is TRBJ1-1 and V is TRBV5-1; 8 bases line up with TRBD1. J was trimmed by 6 bases and V by 7 bases; bases with no gene match: 17. Germline loops: CDR1 SGHRS, CDR2 YFSETQ. This CDR3 is built from 16 residues. The CDR3 DNA sequence: TGCGCCAGCCGCGACTCCCCGGGACAGGTCGCCCCTGAAGCTTTCTTT. Translated: CASRDSPGQVAPEAFF.